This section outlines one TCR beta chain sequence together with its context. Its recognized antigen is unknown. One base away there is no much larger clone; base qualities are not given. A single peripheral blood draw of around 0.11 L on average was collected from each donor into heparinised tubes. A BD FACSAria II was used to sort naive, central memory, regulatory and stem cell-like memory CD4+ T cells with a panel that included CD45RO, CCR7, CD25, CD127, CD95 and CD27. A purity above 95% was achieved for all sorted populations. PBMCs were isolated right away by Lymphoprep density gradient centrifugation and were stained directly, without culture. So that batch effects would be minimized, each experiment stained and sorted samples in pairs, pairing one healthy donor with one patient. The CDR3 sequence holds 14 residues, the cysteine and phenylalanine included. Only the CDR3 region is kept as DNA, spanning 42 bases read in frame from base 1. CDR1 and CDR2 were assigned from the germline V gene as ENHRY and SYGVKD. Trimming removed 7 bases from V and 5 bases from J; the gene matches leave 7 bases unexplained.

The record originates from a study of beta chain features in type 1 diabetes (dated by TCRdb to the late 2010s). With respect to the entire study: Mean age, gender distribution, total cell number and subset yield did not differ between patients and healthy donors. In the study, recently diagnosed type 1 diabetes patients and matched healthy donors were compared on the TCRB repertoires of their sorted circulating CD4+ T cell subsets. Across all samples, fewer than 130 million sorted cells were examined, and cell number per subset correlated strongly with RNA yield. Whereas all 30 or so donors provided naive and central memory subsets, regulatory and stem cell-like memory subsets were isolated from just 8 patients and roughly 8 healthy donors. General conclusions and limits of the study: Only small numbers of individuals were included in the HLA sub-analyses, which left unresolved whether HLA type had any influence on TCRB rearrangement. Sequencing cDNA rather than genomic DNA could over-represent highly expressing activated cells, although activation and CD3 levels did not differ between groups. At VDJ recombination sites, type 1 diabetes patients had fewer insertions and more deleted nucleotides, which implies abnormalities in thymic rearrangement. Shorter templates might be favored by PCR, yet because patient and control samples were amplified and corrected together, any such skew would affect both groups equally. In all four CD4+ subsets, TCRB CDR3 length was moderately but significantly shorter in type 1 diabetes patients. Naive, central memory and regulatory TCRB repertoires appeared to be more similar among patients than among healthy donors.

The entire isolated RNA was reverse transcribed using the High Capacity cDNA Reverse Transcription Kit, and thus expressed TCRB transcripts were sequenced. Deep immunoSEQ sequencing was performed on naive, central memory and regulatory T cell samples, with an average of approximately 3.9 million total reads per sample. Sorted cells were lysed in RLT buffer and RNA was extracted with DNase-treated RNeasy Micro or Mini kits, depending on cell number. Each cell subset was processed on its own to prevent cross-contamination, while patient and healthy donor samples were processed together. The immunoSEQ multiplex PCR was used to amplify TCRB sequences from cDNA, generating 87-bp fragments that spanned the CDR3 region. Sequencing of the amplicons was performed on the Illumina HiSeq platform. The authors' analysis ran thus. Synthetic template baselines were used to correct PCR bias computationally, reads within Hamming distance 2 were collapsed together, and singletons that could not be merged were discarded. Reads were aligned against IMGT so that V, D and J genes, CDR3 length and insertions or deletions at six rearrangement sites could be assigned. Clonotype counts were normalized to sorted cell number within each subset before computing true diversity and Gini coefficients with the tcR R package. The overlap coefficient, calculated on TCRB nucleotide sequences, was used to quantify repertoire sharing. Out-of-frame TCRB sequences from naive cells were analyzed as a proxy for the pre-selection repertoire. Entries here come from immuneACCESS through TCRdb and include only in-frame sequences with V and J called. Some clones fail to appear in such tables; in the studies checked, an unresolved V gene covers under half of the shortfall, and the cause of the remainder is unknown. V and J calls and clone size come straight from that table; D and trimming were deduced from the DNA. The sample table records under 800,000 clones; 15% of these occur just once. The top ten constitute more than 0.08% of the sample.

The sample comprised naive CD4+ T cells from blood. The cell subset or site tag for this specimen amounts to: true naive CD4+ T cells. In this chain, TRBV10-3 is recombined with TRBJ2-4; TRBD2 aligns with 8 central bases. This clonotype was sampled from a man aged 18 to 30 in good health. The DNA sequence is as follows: TGTGCCATCAAGAGCGGGGGACTGGAAAACATTCAGTACTTC. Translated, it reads CAIKSGGLENIQYF.